These T cell receptor beta chains were read from a single sample in a study of T-cell memory formation after mild COVID-19. One entry per CDR3 protein results from TCRdb running MiXCR on the 5' RACE reads. In the table there are about 140,000 distinct CDR3 sequences, 13% to 15% of which are singletons. The sequencing input was PBMCs or a T cell subset sorted from them (not recorded which). The receptor set was obtained from an adult woman who had mild COVID-19 (a few samples of this study predate the infection). Cell type and time point are not known. CDR3s include the opening cysteine and the closing phenylalanine or tryptophan. Each record gives: clone size, V gene, D gene, CDR3 protein. D genes are given only for firm matches. A clone size is listed for some rows: how often the clone was seen (once, few, many), or a class if it is expanded.

clone_size: few
v_call: TRBV29-1
d_call: TRBD2
cdr3_aa: CSVYLAGDFTQYF

clone_size: few
v_call: TRBV7-3
d_call: -
cdr3_aa: CASSLRLNTGELFF

clone_size: few
v_call: TRBV12-3/TRBV12-4
d_call: TRBD1
cdr3_aa: CASSLAPGGNEQFF

clone_size: many
v_call: TRBV4-3
d_call: -
cdr3_aa: CASSRSSHEQYF

clone_size: many
v_call: TRBV7-9
d_call: TRBD1
cdr3_aa: CASSPWTGGPSGANVLTF

clone_size: -
v_call: TRBV10-3
d_call: -
cdr3_aa: CAISDQERGTGELFF

clone_size: many
v_call: TRBV20-1
d_call: -
cdr3_aa: CSARDFVGSRGYTF

clone_size: few
v_call: TRBV7-9
d_call: -
cdr3_aa: CASSLGPQGSTEAFF

clone_size: once
v_call: TRBV4-1
d_call: -
cdr3_aa: CASSGFGGREKLFF

clone_size: few
v_call: TRBV28
d_call: TRBD2
cdr3_aa: CASSLVTSGGSGTQYF

clone_size: many
v_call: TRBV5-1
d_call: TRBD1
cdr3_aa: CASSSEGTGYGYTF

clone_size: few
v_call: TRBV3-1
d_call: -
cdr3_aa: CASSQRQTRAVETQYF

clone_size: -
v_call: TRBV9
d_call: TRBD2
cdr3_aa: CASSPLAGEGADTQYF

clone_size: -
v_call: TRBV2
d_call: -
cdr3_aa: CASSEAQVFNNEQFF

clone_size: few
v_call: TRBV4-1
d_call: TRBD2
cdr3_aa: CASSQESLLAGEATDTQYF

clone_size: -
v_call: TRBV10-1
d_call: -
cdr3_aa: CASTNRGTPYEQYF

clone_size: few
v_call: TRBV19
d_call: -
cdr3_aa: CASSTTGIGDTEAFF